These 28 T cell receptor beta chains originate from one sample sequenced in a study of CD8 T cells in ankylosing spondylitis. TCRdb re-derived calls from the 5' RACE reads in MiXCR, one entry per CDR3 protein. Seen here are approximately 110,000 distinct CDR3 sequences, more than 20% observed once, and the top ten hold more than 9%. Sample: synovial fluid, either unsorted or a sorted T cell fraction (not recorded which). The receptor source for this set is a male donor with ankylosing spondylitis.

This clonotype came up a few times. The gene calls are TRBV20-1 and TRBJ2-3; TRBD2 agrees at 14 bases. Germline V lookup: CDR1 DFQATT, CDR2 SNEGSKA (reference sequence). The ends lost 1 base at V and 4 bases at J; junction bases unmatched: 4. The CDR3 loop spans 16 amino acids. The CDR3 DNA is TGCAGTGCTAGAGCGGGACTAGCGGGAGTCGCAGATACGCAGTATTTT. The encoded protein is CSARAGLAGVADTQYF.

This chain connects TRBV11-2 to TRBJ1-6, with 7 bases identical to TRBD1. The CDR3 spans 14 residues. Germline assignment: CDR1 SGHAT and CDR2 FQNNGV. The trim removed 4 bases at V and 5 bases at J, leaving 2 bases unmatched. CDR3 protein: CASSSDRNNSPLHF. The CDR3 nucleotides are TGTGCCAGCAGCTCGGACAGGAATAATTCACCCCTCCACTTT.

The chain has TRBV6-1 and TRBJ2-5, with 7 positions matching TRBD1. The CDR3 spans 16 residues. The V gene end was trimmed by 4 bases and the J gene end by 5 bases; junction bases not matched to a gene: 13. Per the germline V gene, CDR1 is MNHNS and CDR2 is SASEGT. Here the CDR3 DNA reads TGTGCCAGCAGTGCCCCCGGGACAGCGAGGGGGGAGACCCAGTACTTC. It is translated as CASSAPGTARGETQYF.

The rearrangement links TRBV11-3 to TRBJ2-1; D may be TRBD2 (6 bases). Trimming took 0 bases from V and 7 from J, leaving 13 bases between them. Germline V CDR1 and CDR2: SGHNT, YENEEA. The CDR3 loop spans 15 amino acids. The CDR3 loop is CASSLEGRDGNEQFF. CDR3 nucleotides: TGTGCCAGCAGCTTAGAAGGGCGGGATGGTAATGAGCAGTTCTTC.

This clonotype was counted a few times. This chain uses TRBV7-9 with TRBJ1-3, with a tentative D call TRBD1 (6 bases). This CDR3 is 15 amino acids long. The V end lost 5 bases, the J end lost 0 bases, and 11 bases lay between the germline ends. Germline V gene lookup returns CDR1 SEHNR and CDR2 FQNEAQ (reference sequence). The chain's CDR3 is CASSVWTVSGNTIYF. The CDR3 DNA follows: TGTGCCAGCAGCGTATGGACAGTCTCTGGAAACACCATATATTTT.

The chain links TRBV11-3 to TRBJ2-1; TRBD2 matches 10 bases. In germline, CDR1 is SGHNT, CDR2 YENEEA. J lost 5 bases, V lost 5 bases, and 9 bases had no gene match. This CDR3 region has 16 residues. In DNA, the CDR3 is TGTGCCAGCAGCCCCGGGACTAGCGAGACCGACAATGAGCAGTTCTTC. Translating gives CASSPGTSETDNEQFF. Combining the CDR3 with reference TRBV11-3 and TRBJ2-1 gives the whole variable domain EAGVVQSPRYKIIEKKQPVAFWCNPISGHNTLYWYLQNLGQGPELLIRYENEEAVDDSQLPKDRFSAERLKGVDSTLKIQPAELGDSAVYLCASSPGTSETDNEQFFGPGTRLTVL.

This clonotype came up a few times. This chain links TRBV7-8 with TRBJ2-1; 14 bases are shared with TRBD2. The CDR3 length is 17 residues. Germline assignment: CDR1 SGHVS and CDR2 FQNEAQ. Trimming took 2 bases from V and 5 from J; bases not matched to a gene: 5. For the CDR3, the DNA is TGTGCCAGCAGCTTAACCGGGACTAGCGGGAGAAACAATGAGCAGTTCTTC. Translating it yields CASSLTGTSGRNNEQFF.

The chain links TRBV6-2 or TRBV6-3 to TRBJ2-3; D ambiguous. This CDR3 is built from 15 residues. The germline gives CDR1 MNHEY, CDR2 SVGEGT. The germline V and J ends were trimmed by 8 bases and 0 bases, with 15 bases remaining between them. CDR3: CASSQGLPSTDTQYF. The CDR3 DNA reads TGTGCCAGCTCTCAAGGTCTACCCAGCACAGATACGCAGTATTTT.

This rearrangement joins TRBV7-2 to TRBJ2-3; 9 bases fit TRBD2. Per the germline V gene, CDR1 is SGHTA and CDR2 is FQGNSA. The V segment lost 5 bases and the J segment 3 bases; nucleotides outside the gene matches: 9. The CDR3 length is 16 residues. CDR3 amino acids: CASSLGAGGETDTQYF. The CDR3 DNA follows: TGTGCCAGCAGCCTGGGAGCGGGAGGTGAGACAGATACGCAGTATTTT.

This clonotype was detected a few times. This chain uses TRBV2 with TRBJ1-5; TRBD1 matches 9 bases. Trimming took 8 bases from V and 2 from J; bases not matched to a gene: 10. Germline CDR1 reads SNHLY; CDR2 reads FYNNEI. This CDR3 comprises 16 residues. The CDR3 sequence: CASLPNRDRGNQPQHF. CDR3 sequence (DNA): TGTGCCAGCCTGCCTAACCGGGACAGGGGCAATCAGCCCCAGCATTTT.

This clonotype was seen at least ten times. V and J are TRBV2 and TRBJ2-3; 9 bases align to TRBD2. V shed 0 bases, J shed 6 bases, and the junction held 7 bases outside the gene matches. CDR1 and CDR2 from the germline V gene are SNHLY and FYNNEI. The CDR3 spans 16 residues. The CDR3: CASSEAILAGSDTQYF. The CDR3 DNA is TGTGCCAGCAGTGAAGCGATTCTAGCGGGGTCGGATACGCAGTATTTT. Together with reference TRBV2 and TRBJ2-3, the CDR3 gives the full variable domain: EPEVTQTPSHQVTQMGQEVILRCVPISNHLYFYWYRQILGQKVEFLVSFYNNEISEKSEIFDDQFSVERPDGSNFTLKIRSTKLEDSAMYFCASSEAILAGSDTQYFGPGTRLTVL.

This chain uses TRBV7-8 with TRBJ2-3; 8 nucleotides match TRBD2. This CDR3 spans 15 amino acids. Trimming took 1 base from V and 6 from J; bases not matched to a gene: 6. Germline CDR1 and CDR2: SGHVS and FQNEAQ. CDR3 sequence reads: CASSLESGRGDTQYF. The CDR3 nucleotides read TGTGCCAGCAGCTTAGAGAGCGGGAGAGGGGATACGCAGTATTTT. Full variable domain (missing parts from reference TRBV7-8 and TRBJ2-3): GAGVSQSPRYKVAKRGQDVALRCDPISGHVSLFWYQQALGQGPEFLTYFQNEAQLDKSGLPSDRFFAERPEGSVSTLKIQRTQQEDSAVYLCASSLESGRGDTQYFGPGTRLTVL.

The chain employs TRBV19 and TRBJ1-1; no clear D gene. Trimming pared 3 bases from V and 4 bases from J, leaving 12 bases between. Germline V gene sequence: CDR1 LNHDA, CDR2 SQIVND (reference sequence). CDR3 length: 14 residues. DNA of the CDR3: TGTGCCAGTAGTATTGAAGATGGGAGCACTGAAGCTTTCTTT. Translated, it gives CASSIEDGSTEAFF.

The CDR3 sequence is CASSERPGLAAEQFF. DNA for the CDR3: TGTGCCAGCAGCGAGAGGCCGGGACTAGCAGCTGAGCAGTTCTTC. The rearrangement joins TRBV7-2 to TRBJ2-1; 9 bases match TRBD2. The CDR3 loop spans 15 amino acids. Germline CDR1 is SGHTA and CDR2 is FQGNSA. Germline trimming cut 5 bases from V and 9 bases from J; bases unmatched to any gene: 11. The full variable domain, completed using reference TRBV7-2 and TRBJ2-1, is GAGVSQSPSNKVTEKGKDVELRCDPISGHTALYWYRQSLGQGLEFLIYFQGNSAPDKSGLPSDRFSAERTGGSVSTLTIQRTQQEDSAVYLCASSERPGLAAEQFFGPGTRLTVL.

The V and J genes are TRBV6-1 and TRBJ2-1; 9 nucleotides agree with TRBD2. The CDR3 sequence is 15 residues long. The V and J ends lost 6 bases and 2 bases, in that order; junction bases with no gene match: 5. The germline V gene encodes CDR1 MNHNS and CDR2 SASEGT. Here the CDR3 DNA reads TGTGCCAGCAGGAGGACTAGCGCTGCCTACAATGAGCAGTTCTTC. Translating gives CASRRTSAAYNEQFF.

This clonotype was counted once. The V and J genes are TRBV19 and TRBJ1-5; D gene ambiguous. CDR1 is LNHDA, CDR2 SQIVND, per germline (reference sequence). Trimming removed 3 bases from V and 2 bases from J, with 11 bases in between. CDR3 size: 15 residues. The CDR3 DNA is TGTGCCAGTAGTATCTTTGGGCAGGGCAATCAGCCCCAGCATTTT. Translating gives CASSIFGQGNQPQHF. The entire variable domain, with the rest obtained from reference TRBV19 and TRBJ1-5, is as follows: DGGITQSPKYLFRKEGQNVTLSCEQNLNHDAMYWYRQDPGQGLRLIYYSQIVNDFQKGDIAEGYSVSREKKESFPLTVTSAQKNPTAFYLCASSIFGQGNQPQHFGDGTRLSIL.

This clonotype showed up just a few times. The V and J genes are TRBV7-2 and TRBJ2-7, with TRBD1 identical over 7 bases. From germline, CDR1 is SGHTA and CDR2 FQGNSA. The CDR3 has 14 amino acids. V lost 5 bases to trimming and J lost 3 bases; unmatched junction nucleotides: 7. The CDR3: CASSGRQGHYEQYF. The CDR3 DNA reads as TGTGCCAGCAGCGGAAGACAGGGACACTACGAGCAGTACTTC.

This chain uses TRBV3-1 with TRBJ1-1, with D unresolved. The CDR3 loop spans 13 amino acids. Between the trimmed V and J ends, which lost 3 bases and 5 bases, there was a span of 10 bases. Germline-derived CDR1 and CDR2 are LGHDT and YNNKEL (reference sequence). The DNA of the CDR3 is TGTGCCAGCAGCCAGGCGGGTGGAACTGAAGCTTTCTTT. Protein: CASSQAGGTEAFF.

J is TRBJ2-1 and V is TRBV6-1, with D tentatively TRBD1 (7 bases). V lost 4 bases and J lost 0, with 13 bases in between. This CDR3 is built from 16 residues. Germline V gene data show CDR1 as MNHNS and CDR2 as SASEGT. In nucleotides, the CDR3 is TGTGCCAGCAGTGCCGCGGGACAGTTCTCCTACAATGAGCAGTTCTTC. Translating gives CASSAAGQFSYNEQFF.

The chain links TRBV24-1 to TRBJ2-7, with 12 bases fitting TRBD2. The ends lost 4 bases at V and 4 bases at J; junction bases unmatched: 4. Germline V gene data show CDR1 as KGHDR and CDR2 as SFDVKD. CDR3 length: 15 residues. The CDR3 sequence is CATSDLAGGLYEQYF. The CDR3 nucleotides read TGTGCCACCAGTGACCTAGCGGGAGGGCTATACGAGCAGTACTTC.

The J gene is TRBJ2-2, the V gene TRBV12-3 or TRBV12-4; 8 nucleotides line up with TRBD1. V shed 6 bases, J shed 4 bases, and the junction held 4 bases outside the gene matches. The CDR3 extends over 14 amino acids. The CDR3 region is CASRQGVATGELFF. Here the CDR3 DNA reads TGTGCCAGCAGACAGGGGGTTGCCACCGGGGAGCTGTTTTTT.

The V gene is TRBV15, the J gene TRBJ2-2; D possibly matches TRBD1 or TRBD2 (5 bases each). The CDR3 extends over 14 amino acids. Germline values: CDR1 LNHNV, CDR2 YYDKDF (reference sequence). V gave up 6 bases and J gave up 6 bases, with 14 bases separating them. The CDR3, as DNA: TGTGCCACCAGGGGCCTCAGGGACGCCGGGGAGCTGTTTTTT. Translation gives CATRGLRDAGELFF.

V is TRBV27 and J is TRBJ2-1; 9 positions match TRBD1. This CDR3 region has 15 residues. V shed 3 bases and J 6 bases; nucleotides not matched to a gene: 6. From germline, CDR1 is MNHEY and CDR2 SMNVEV (reference sequence). The CDR3 sequence: CASSLGTGIGNEQFF. CDR3 in DNA: TGTGCCAGCAGTTTGGGGACAGGGATCGGCAATGAGCAGTTCTTC.

This clonotype has only a few counts. The rearrangement joins TRBV5-1 to TRBJ2-2; D gene unclear. Germline V CDR1 and CDR2: SGHRS, YFSETQ. The CDR3 is 15 amino acids. Between the trimmed V and J ends, which lost 5 bases and 3 bases, there was a span of 14 bases. DNA for the CDR3: TGCGCCAGCAGGCCTGTCACGGTAGACACCGGGGAGCTGTTTTTT. It translates to CASRPVTVDTGELFF.

This clonotype appeared many times. The genes are TRBV20-1 and TRBJ2-7; weak D call: TRBD2 (5 bases). Trimming took 6 bases from V and 3 from J, leaving 15 bases between them. The CDR3 has 13 residues. Germline values: CDR1 DFQATT, CDR2 SNEGSKA (reference sequence). The CDR3 is CSAPLVRDYEQYF. As DNA, the CDR3 is TGCAGTGCCCCTCTGGTGAGGGACTACGAGCAGTACTTC.

This clonotype came up a few times. V and J are TRBV9 and TRBJ2-3; TRBD2 aligns across 8 bases. Germline V gives CDR1 SGDLS, CDR2 YYNGEE. The CDR3 has 16 amino acids. Trimming cost V 4 bases and J 0 bases; bases outside gene matches: 7. CDR3 DNA sequence: TGTGCCAGCAGCAACCCAGCGGGAGCTAGCACAGATACGCAGTATTTT. Translating gives CASSNPAGASTDTQYF.

The chain joins TRBV6-1 to TRBJ1-1, with D tentatively TRBD1 (5 bases). Looked up from germline, CDR1 is MNHNS and CDR2 is SASEGT. V was shortened by 10 bases and J by 4 bases, with 19 bases between the two germline ends. The CDR3 sequence is 14 residues long. CDR3 residues: CAISLRGPLTEAFF. DNA for the CDR3: TGTGCCATCTCCCTCCGGGGCCCCCTCACTGAAGCTTTCTTT.

The chain combines TRBV30 with TRBJ2-3, with D unclear. There are 14 residues in the CDR3. Trimming cost V 0 bases and J 0 bases, with 7 bases left between them. Germline V CDR1 and CDR2: GTSNPN, SVGIG (reference sequence). CDR3 amino acids: CAWSVSVSTDTQYF. The CDR3 coding sequence is TGTGCCTGGAGTGTATCGGTTAGCACAGATACGCAGTATTTT.